What follows are 5 T cell receptor beta chains derived from one specimen sequenced in a study of T cells in Graves' hyperthyroidism and ophthalmopathy. Using RNA transcripts as the source, TCR beta CDR3 regions were amplified. The HTBI set primed first-round TCR CDR3 RT-PCR. Each CDR3 protein gets one entry after TCRdb re-called the multiplex PCR reads with MiXCR. Of approximately 490,000 distinct CDR3 sequences listed, roughly 23% are singletons. The sample comprised blood. The receptors shown here come from a woman aged 65 to 85 with Graves' ophthalmopathy.

This clonotype was seen a few times. V is TRBV9 and J is TRBJ1-2; tentative D call: TRBD1 (6 bases). The V gene lost 0 bases and the J gene lost 4 bases, with 13 bases spanning the gap. Germline CDR1 is SGDLS and CDR2 is YYNGEE. This CDR3 is 15 amino acids long. The CDR3 spells CASSVGRGASYGYTF. The CDR3 bases are TGTGCCAGCAGCGTAGGACGGGGGGCGAGCTATGGCTACACCTTC.

This clonotype appeared a few times. J is TRBJ1-5 and V is TRBV6-1; D gene uncertain. Germline V gene data show CDR1 as MNHNS and CDR2 as SASEGT. Trimming removed 6 bases at V and 3 bases at J, with 18 bases between. CDR3 size: 16 residues. The CDR3 region is CASSTISQIPNQPQHF. In DNA, the CDR3 is TGTGCCAGCAGCACCATATCGCAGATACCCAATCAGCCCCAGCATTTT.

This clonotype turned up a few times. The rearrangement uses TRBV5-5 and TRBJ2-2; D may match TRBD1 or TRBD2 (5 bases each). CDR3 length equals 15 residues. Germline values: CDR1 SGHKS, CDR2 YYEKEE (reference sequence). Trimming left V 4 bases short and J 5 bases short, with 15 bases between. The CDR3 region has the DNA TGTGCCAGCAGCGCCGGGACCGCGGTAACCGGGGAGCTGTTTTTT. Protein sequence: CASSAGTAVTGELFF.

This clonotype was seen many times. This rearrangement joins TRBV12-3 or TRBV12-4 to TRBJ2-4, with a possible D match to TRBD2 (6 bases). The V and J ends lost 4 bases and 4 bases respectively, with 14 bases between them. This CDR3 is 15 amino acids long. For the CDR3, the DNA is TGTGCCAGCAGTTCCGCGGGGATTCGGAAAAACATTCAGTACTTC. It specifies CASSSAGIRKNIQYF.

The genes are TRBV12-3 or TRBV12-4 and TRBJ1-1; D possibly corresponds to TRBD1 (5 bases). This CDR3 is 12 amino acids long. V was pared by 5 bases and J by 10 bases, with 14 bases between. Here the CDR3 DNA reads TGTGCCAGCAGTCCTCTTACAGGTGTAGCTTTCTTT. Its protein product is CASSPLTGVAFF.